This is a list of T cell receptor beta chains from one sample in a study of beta chain features in type 1 diabetes. This table comes from immunoSEQ multiplex PCR, and its TCRdb copy is limited to in-frame clones, with some not included. The data show about 340,000 clones, approximately 8.2% seen once. The sequenced material came from central memory CD4+ T cells from blood. These receptors were taken from a woman younger than 30 in good health. Each CDR3 is given with its conserved first and last residue. D genes are given only for firm matches. Not every row has a clone size; where given, it reads once, few, many or a size class.

>.|.|TRBV2|TRBJ2-5
TGTGCCAGCAGTATAGAGAAGTCAGAGACCCAGTACTTC
CASSIEKSETQYF
>few|.|TRBV2|TRBJ2-5
TGTGCCAGCAGTGACTTTGGGATTCGAGAGACCCAGTACTTC
CASSDFGIRETQYF
>few|.|TRBV29-1|TRBJ2-7
TGCAGCGTTGGGGCGGGCTACGAGCAGTACTTC
CSVGAGYEQYF
>few|.|TRBV7-3|TRBJ2-3
TGTGCCAGCAGCCGACCCCCCACAGATACGCAGTATTTT
CASSRPPTDTQYF
>few|.|TRBV7-3|TRBJ2-5
TGTGCCAGCAGCTCCGGGATTAGGGAGACCCAGTACTTC
CASSSGIRETQYF
>many|.|TRBV2|TRBJ2-5
TGTGCCAGCGGCGGACGGCGAGGCCAAGAGACCCAGTACTTC
CASGGRRGQETQYF
>few|TRBD2|TRBV19|TRBJ2-1
TGTGCCAGTAGTATTAGTGTGTACACTAGCGGGAGGGTCTCCTACAATGAGCAGTTCTTC
CASSISVYTSGRVSYNEQFF
>few|.|TRBV7-8|TRBJ2-5
TGTGCCAGCAGCTTAGGGTCCAACCAAGAGACCCAGTACTTC
CASSLGSNQETQYF
>.|.|TRBV2|TRBJ2-1
TGTGCCAGCAGTGAGGACCCTAGGGCTGAGCAGTTCTTC
CASSEDPRAEQFF
>few|TRBD2|TRBV11-1|TRBJ2-1
TGTGCCAGCACCCCCGGGACTAGTATGAATGAGCAGTTCTTC
CASTPGTSMNEQFF
>few|.|TRBV16|TRBJ1-1
TGTGCCAGCAGCCAATACAGGGTTTTCACTGAAGCTTTCTTT
CASSQYRVFTEAFF
>few|TRBD2|TRBV9|TRBJ2-5
TGTGCCAGCAGCGTAGGGGGTGCGGGAGGGCCGGTAGAGACCCAGTACTTC
CASSVGGAGGPVETQYF
>few|TRBD1|TRBV28|TRBJ1-1
TGTGCCACCATGGACAGGAAGAACACTGAAGCTTTCTTT
CATMDRKNTEAFF
>few|.|TRBV5-6|TRBJ2-5
TGTGCCAGCCGCCGCTGGGGACCTCAAGAGACCCAGTACTTC
CASRRWGPQETQYF
>few|TRBD1|TRBV5-1|TRBJ2-7
TGCGCCAGCAGCTGGGGGACAGACCACCACTACGAGCAGTACTTC
CASSWGTDHHYEQYF
>many|.|TRBV14|TRBJ2-1
TGTGCCAGCAGCCAAGACTACTACAATGAGCAGTTCTTC
CASSQDYYNEQFF
>few|.|TRBV2|TRBJ1-1
TGTGCCAGCAGTGAAGTCCAGGAAGCTTTCTTT
CASSEVQEAFF
>.|TRBD2|TRBV5-1|TRBJ2-3
TGCGCCAGCAGCTTGGCGGGGAGGGCCACAGATACGCAGTATTTT
CASSLAGRATDTQYF
>few|.|TRBV7-7|TRBJ2-2
TGTGCTAGCAGCTTAGGAGGGGGCTCCGGGGAGCTGTTTTTT
CASSLGGGSGELFF
>.|TRBD2|TRBV4-2|TRBJ2-7
TGTGCCAGCAGCCAAGATTTGACTAGCGGAACCTACGAGCAGTACTTC
CASSQDLTSGTYEQYF
>.|.|TRBV4-2|TRBJ1-1
TGTGCCAGCAGCCAAGATCGTCCGCGGGAGAAGGGCTTCACTGAAGCTTTCTTT
CASSQDRPREKGFTEAFF
>.|TRBD1|TRBV28|TRBJ2-7
TGTGCCAGCAGTCCCCCGCAGGGGGTTATAGGTTTC
CASSPPQGVIGF
>.|TRBD1|TRBV25-1|TRBJ2-2
TGTGCCAGCAGTGCGCCCGGGACAGGGAAAACCGGGGAGCTGTTTTTT
CASSAPGTGKTGELFF
>many|.|TRBV5-1|TRBJ2-3
TGCGCCAGCAGCCAGGGGGCGGGAGGGCCGACAGATACGCAGTATTTT
CASSQGAGGPTDTQYF
>few|.|TRBV6-5|TRBJ2-2
TGTGCCAGCACCCACCGACAGGGAGGGGCCGGGGAGCTGTTTTTT
CASTHRQGGAGELFF
>.|.|TRBV6-4|TRBJ2-3
TGTGCCAGCAGTGCGGGACCCACAGATACGCAGTATTTT
CASSAGPTDTQYF
>.|.|TRBV5-6|TRBJ2-2
TGTGCCAGCAGCGGCGGAAGCTACACCGGGGAGCTGTTTTTT
CASSGGSYTGELFF
>.|.|TRBV5-6|TRBJ1-2
TGTGCCAGCAGCTTTTGGGGCTATGGCTACACCTTC
CASSFWGYGYTF
>many|.|TRBV2|TRBJ2-5
TGTGCCAGCAGTGAAGATCGGGTCATAGAGACCCAGTACTTC
CASSEDRVIETQYF
>few|.|TRBV6-6|TRBJ1-5
TGTGCCAGCAGTTACTCGTCAGAGCCCCAGCATTTT
CASSYSSEPQHF
>few|.|TRBV6-5|TRBJ2-2
TGTGCCAGCACCCAAGCAGGGGCCGGGGAGCTGTTTTTT
CASTQAGAGELFF
>.|TRBD1|TRBV7-2|TRBJ2-7
TGTGCCAGCAGCTCCACCCCGGGACAGACCTCTTACTTC
CASSSTPGQTSYF
>few|.|TRBV19|TRBJ2-4
TGTGCCAGTAACCCGAGGGGCAGGGAACACATTCGGTACTTC
CASNPRGREHIRYF
>.|TRBD1|TRBV2|TRBJ1-4
TGTGCCAGCAGTGCAGCAGGGGGCGGATCTCCGTTTTTT
CASSAAGGGSPFF
>.|.|TRBV11-2|TRBJ2-1
TGTGCCAGCAGCTTCCTTGGGGCCGTAACCTACAATGAGCAGTTCTTC
CASSFLGAVTYNEQFF
>.|TRBD1|TRBV4-3|TRBJ2-7
TGCGCCAGCATGAGGGACAGCAGCTCCTACGAGCAGTACTTC
CASMRDSSSYEQYF
>many|.|TRBV29-1|TRBJ2-2
TGCAGCGGCCTGACAGGGAACACCGGGGAGCTGTTTTTT
CSGLTGNTGELFF
>many|.|TRBV4-3|TRBJ2-2
TGCGCCAGCAGCCAAGACCAGGGAAGCACCGGGGAGCTGTTTTTT
CASSQDQGSTGELFF
>.|.|TRBV5-1|TRBJ2-6
TGCGCCAGCAGCCTAAAGGCTGGGGCCAACGTCCTGACTTTC
CASSLKAGANVLTF
>.|TRBD1|TRBV19|TRBJ2-7
TGTGCCAGTAGTACGAGACAGGGATACGAGCAGTACTTC
CASSTRQGYEQYF
>many|TRBD2|TRBV7-9|TRBJ2-3
TGTGCCAGCAGCCATGACGGGGGGGATACGCAGTATTTT
CASSHDGGDTQYF
>few|TRBD2|TRBV27|TRBJ2-1
TGTGCCAGCAGTTTAGTACTAGCGGGAGAAATCGAGCAGTTCTTC
CASSLVLAGEIEQFF
>.|TRBD1|TRBV6-5|TRBJ2-3
TGTGCCAGCAGTTCCCAGGGGGCGCTGGGCGATACGCAGTATTTT
CASSSQGALGDTQYF
>.|.|TRBV7-2|TRBJ1-4
TGTGCCAGCAGCTTAGCACGGGGATCACAATCTGAAAAACTGTTTTTT
CASSLARGSQSEKLFF
>few|.|TRBV20-1|TRBJ2-5
TGCAGTGCTAGAGAAGAGACCCAGTACTTC
CSAREETQYF
>.|.|TRBV29-1|TRBJ2-6
TGCAGCGTTGGTGGGGCCCCAAGCTCTGGGGCCAACGTCCTGACTTTC
CSVGGAPSSGANVLTF